Below are 19 T cell receptor beta chains sequenced from a single sample in a study of post-analysis software for immune sequencing data. Sequencing libraries made from TCR beta cDNA carried unique molecular identifiers. One entry per CDR3 protein results from TCRdb running MiXCR on the PCR reads. The sample consists of 750,000 to 950,000 distinct CDR3 sequences, 53% of them appearing once. These receptors have no known antigen. General study points: In patients, a few TRBV segments were more frequent than in controls, with TRBV5-6, TRBV5-1 and TRBV20-1 among them.

Input material: blood. The receptors stem from a girl between 5 and 17 years old with multiple sclerosis.

V is TRBV10-3 and J is TRBJ2-4; D ambiguous. The J call is doubtful: the DNA matches TRBJ2-7 better. Germline V lookup: CDR1 ENHRY, CDR2 SYGVKD. The CDR3 loop spans 12 amino acids. The CDR3 spells CAISGPRSEQYF. The DNA for the CDR3 is TGTGCCATCAGTGGCCCGAGGAGCGAGCAGTACTTC.

The chain couples TRBV5-1 to TRBJ2-4; D is possibly TRBD1 (6 bases). TRBJ2-7 explains the end of the DNA better; the J call may be wrong. The CDR3 length is 14 residues. Germline values: CDR1 SGHRS, CDR2 YFSETQ. CDR3 amino acids: CASSSRTVLYEQYF. The DNA of the CDR3 is TGCGCCAGCAGTTCCCGGACAGTCCTTTACGAGCAGTACTTC.

The CDR3 DNA reads as TGCGCCAGCAGCTTGGACGGGCGCACTAGGGGATCTCGCTATGGCTACACCTTC. Translating gives CASSLDGRTRGSRYGYTF. The genes are TRBV5-1 and TRBJ1-2; tentative D call: TRBD1 (5 bases). The CDR3 is made up of 18 amino acids. Germline CDR1 and CDR2: SGHRS and YFSETQ. V was cut by 0 bases and J by 4 bases, with 22 bases left in between. Full variable domain (rest looked up from reference TRBV5-1 and TRBJ1-2): KAGVTQTPRYLIKTRGQQVTLSCSPISGHRSVSWYQQTPGQGLQFLFEYFSETQRNKGNFPGRFSGRQFSNSRSEMNVSTLELGDSALYLCASSLDGRTRGSRYGYTFGSGTRLTVV.

This clonotype has a handful of counts. The J gene is TRBJ1-5, the V gene TRBV27; D not certain. Trimming stripped 4 bases from V and 9 bases from J, with 13 bases between. The germline CDR1 and CDR2 sequences are MNHEY and SMNVEV (reference sequence). The CDR3 has 13 residues. The CDR3, as DNA: TGTGCCAGCAGTTGGACGCACGAAGGGCCCCAGCATTTT. Its protein is CASSWTHEGPQHF.

V and J are TRBV10-3 and TRBJ2-7, with D possibly matching TRBD1 (5 bases). The CDR3 spans 13 residues. The V and J ends lost 3 bases and 5 bases respectively, with 11 bases between them. Germline V gives CDR1 ENHRY, CDR2 SYGVKD. CDR3 nucleotide sequence: TGTGCCATCAGTGATAAGGGGCCGGACGAGCAGTACTTC. This encodes CAISDKGPDEQYF.

The chain combines TRBV20-1 with TRBJ2-3; TRBD2 matches 8 bases. The CDR3 runs to 16 residues. V lost 4 bases to trimming and J lost 1 base; unmatched junction nucleotides: 10. CDR1 is DFQATT and CDR2 is SNEGSKA in the germline V gene (reference sequence). The CDR3 here is CSANVPGLGGTDTQYF. In DNA form, the CDR3 reads TGCAGTGCTAACGTCCCGGGACTAGGGGGCACAGATACGCAGTATTTT.

The genes are TRBV15 and TRBJ2-1, with 14 bases matching TRBD2. The germline gives CDR1 LNHNV, CDR2 YYDKDF (reference sequence). With 2 bases clipped from V and 5 bases from J, the junction kept 5 bases outside the gene matches. The CDR3 covers 17 residues. The CDR3 DNA reads TGTGCCACCAGCAGACCCGGGACTAGCGGGAGAGACAATGAGCAGTTCTTC. Translation: CATSRPGTSGRDNEQFF. Full variable domain (rest looked up from reference TRBV15 and TRBJ2-1): DAMVIQNPRYQVTQFGKPVTLSCSQTLNHNVMYWYQQKSSQAPKLLFHYYDKDFNNEADTPDNFQSRRPNTSFCFLDIRSPGLGDTAMYLCATSRPGTSGRDNEQFFGPGTRLTVL.

The CDR3 sequence: CASSPPQGLTDTQYF. The CDR3 DNA sequence: TGTGCCAGCAGCCCGCCTCAGGGGCTCACAGATACGCAGTATTTT. The rearrangement joins TRBV5-6 to TRBJ2-3; possible D gene TRBD1, 6 bases. Between the trimmed V and J ends, which lost 4 bases and 2 bases, there was a span of 14 bases. The CDR3 sequence is 15 residues long. Germline CDR1 is SGHDT and CDR2 is YYEEEE.

V is TRBV7-2 and J is TRBJ2-5, with D tentatively TRBD2 (6 bases). Trimming pared 3 bases from V and 0 bases from J, leaving 17 bases between. CDR1 and CDR2 (germline): SGHTA, FQGNSA. The CDR3 is 17 amino acids. The CDR3 loop is CASSFPMRGEYQETQYF. The DNA of the CDR3 is TGTGCCAGCAGCTTTCCCATGCGCGGGGAGTACCAAGAGACCCAGTACTTC.

The rearrangement uses TRBV7-9 and TRBJ1-2; D remains unclear. V gave up 0 bases and J gave up 8 bases, with 13 bases separating them. Germline CDR1 reads SEHNR; CDR2 reads FQNEAQ (reference sequence). This CDR3 has 14 amino acids. Written as DNA, the CDR3 is TGTGCCAGCAGCTTAGCGGTGGATTACGAGGGCTACACCTTC. It codes for CASSLAVDYEGYTF. The full variable domain, its missing parts supplied by reference TRBV7-9 and TRBJ1-2, is DTGVSQNPRHKITKRGQNVTFRCDPISEHNRLYWYRQTLGQGPEFLTYFQNEAQLEKSRLLSDRFSAERPKGSFSTLEIQRTEQGDSAMYLCASSLAVDYEGYTFGSGTRLTVV.

J is TRBJ1-5 and V is TRBV4-1; 7 bases map to TRBD1. This CDR3 comprises 15 residues. The trim removed 5 bases at V and 4 bases at J, leaving 8 bases unmatched. Germline-derived CDR1 and CDR2 are MGHRA and YSYEKL. Here the CDR3 DNA reads TGCGCCAGCAGCATAGCGGGACAGCTAAATCAGCCCCAGCATTTT. It is translated as CASSIAGQLNQPQHF.

This sequence joins TRBV4-1 and TRBJ2-7; D remains unclear. Germline V gives CDR1 MGHRA, CDR2 YSYEKL. CDR3 length: 16 amino acids. V gave up 0 bases and J gave up 3 bases, with 15 bases separating them. CDR3 sequence reads: CASSQEIATTSYEQYF. The CDR3 DNA sequence: TGCGCCAGCAGCCAAGAAATAGCAACTACCAGCTACGAGCAGTACTTC.

This clonotype has just a few counts. V and J are TRBV20-1 and TRBJ1-1; D is ambiguous. Looked up from germline, CDR1 is DFQATT and CDR2 is SNEGSKA (reference sequence). The length of the CDR3 is 11 residues. With 5 bases removed from V and 4 bases from J, the gap between germline ends came to 8 bases. CDR3 protein: CSAWRGTEAFF. CDR3 nucleotides: TGCAGTGCTTGGAGAGGCACTGAAGCTTTCTTT.

CDR3 DNA: TGTGCCATCAGAAATTTGAATAGCGGGGGGGATGAGCAGTTCTTC. Translation gives CAIRNLNSGGDEQFF. The chain couples TRBV10-3 to TRBJ2-1, with 11 bases lining up with TRBD2. Looked up from germline, CDR1 is ENHRY and CDR2 is SYGVKD. J gave up 8 bases and V 6 bases, and 9 bases lay outside the gene matches. CDR3 length: 15 residues.

This chain joins TRBV7-3 and TRBJ2-1; TRBD2 matches at 12 bases. Germline CDR1 is SGHTA and CDR2 is FQGTGA. The CDR3 is made up of 16 amino acids. V shed 3 bases and J 4 bases; nucleotides not matched to a gene: 4. CDR3 amino acids: CASSFTTSGRYNEQFF. CDR3 in DNA: TGTGCCAGCAGCTTCACGACTAGCGGGAGATACAATGAGCAGTTCTTC.

The rearrangement uses TRBV7-9 and TRBJ2-3; D unresolved. CDR3 size: 15 residues. Germline CDR1 SEHNR, CDR2 FQNEAQ (reference sequence). Trimming removed 5 bases from V and 2 bases from J, with 14 bases in between. CDR3 in DNA: TGTGCCAGCAGCGCCCCCGAAGAGAACACAGATACGCAGTATTTT. Its protein is CASSAPEENTDTQYF.

In this sample, this clonotype turned up a few times. In DNA form, the CDR3 reads TGTGCCAGCAGTTACCACCGGGGAATTCAAACTGGGGCCAACGTCCTGACTTTC. This translates into CASSYHRGIQTGANVLTF. This chain connects TRBV6-5 to TRBJ2-6, with a tentative D call TRBD2 (5 bases). This CDR3 contains 18 residues. Germline values: CDR1 MNHEY, CDR2 SVGAGI. Between the trimmed V and J ends, which lost 2 bases and 2 bases, there was a span of 16 bases.

The genes are TRBV29-1 and TRBJ2-1; D uncertain. Trimming cost V 4 bases and J 9 bases, with 10 bases left between them. The CDR3 has 11 amino acids. Germline CDR1 and CDR2: SQVTM and ANQGSEA. The DNA of the CDR3 is TGCAGCGTTGGTCTAGTTCTTGAGCAGTTCTTC. This translates into CSVGLVLEQFF.

This chain links TRBV12-3 or TRBV12-4 with TRBJ2-7; 12 positions agree with TRBD1. V lost 5 bases to trimming and J lost 8 bases; unmatched junction nucleotides: 13. The CDR3 runs 16 residues. CDR3 nucleotides: TGTGCCAGCAGTCCAAGCCGGGACAGGGGGCTGGCTAAGCAGTACTTC. It translates to CASSPSRDRGLAKQYF.